Below, one TCR beta chain is given with its context. Its antigen is not known. The sample comes from a study of metastatic and nonmetastatic thyroid tumors. The wider study: The authors compared repertoires across blood and tumor or nodule tissue from malignant and benign thyroid patients.

Findings and caveats of the study: Reportedly, malignant thyroid tumors had significantly higher TCR beta diversity than benign nodules, in blood and tumor.

Authors' analysis steps: A classifier for distant metastasis in papillary thyroid cancer was constructed using CDR3 differences observed across clinicopathological groups. TCRdb re-analyzed the PCR reads using MiXCR. These V and J calls originate from TCRdb's pipeline instead of the authors' own analysis. The data show over 65,000 clones, with under 15% seen just once and around 9% held by the top ten. Patients underwent thyroid surgery, and none had received any treatment before it. This CDR3 has 14 amino acids. V dropped 6 bases and J dropped 10; count of bases not matched to a gene: 7. CDR1 is MNHNS, CDR2 SASEGT, per germline.

This rearrangement joins TRBV6-1 to TRBJ2-1; 12 bases match TRBD2. Sequenced: tumor tissue. This clonotype was sampled from a female donor with papillary thyroid cancer or a benign thyroid nodule (not recorded which). Some clones in this sample may be carry-over from other donors' samples. The CDR3 loop reads CASRSSGRAGEQFF. In DNA form, the CDR3 reads TGTGCCAGCAGGTCTAGCGGGAGGGCCGGGGAGCAGTTCTTC.